Listed below are T cell receptor beta chains from one sample, sequenced in a study of identical twins. TCRdb fed the 5' RACE reads into MiXCR, producing one record per CDR3 protein. Here the sample spans approximately 500,000 distinct CDR3 sequences, 24% being singletons. The same data also went into a second study, on T cells expressing NK-cell markers.

The specimen was CD4+ T cells sorted from blood. The receptors originated from a woman aged 18-29 years in good health. The CDR3 runs from the conserved cysteine through the conserved F or W. A D gene is named only where the DNA matches it firmly. A clone size is listed for some rows: how often the clone was seen (once, few, many), or a class if it is expanded.

- TRBD2 TRBJ2-5 TRBV5-1 TGCGCCAGCAGCTTCTGGTCGACTCGGCGCGGGAGGCGGGAGACCCAGTACTTC CASSFWSTRRGRRETQYF
few - TRBJ2-1 TRBV5-1 TGCGCCAGCAGCGCCCACAGGGAACCCTACAATGAGCAGTTCTTC CASSAHREPYNEQFF
few - TRBJ2-3 TRBV24-1 TGTGCCACCAGTACAGGATATGGCCCAGATACGCAGTATTTT CATSTGYGPDTQYF
- TRBD2 TRBJ2-3 TRBV2 TGTGCCAGCAGCGCCATAACGGGAGGGTTCACAGATACGCAGTATTTT CASSAITGGFTDTQYF
few - TRBJ2-1 TRBV4-2 TGTGCCAGCAGCCCCCCGGTTTCATGGGGAATTTCCTCCTACAATGAGCAGTTCTTC CASSPPVSWGISSYNEQFF
few TRBD1 TRBJ1-3 TRBV6-1 TGTGCCAGCGGGGAAACAGGGGCTAGTGGAAACACCATATATTTT CASGETGASGNTIYF
- - TRBJ2-1 TRBV7-2 TGTGCCAGCAGCTTAATGCAGGGTACGGCAGAGTACAATGAGCAGTTCTTC CASSLMQGTAEYNEQFF
few TRBD2 TRBJ2-3 TRBV5-1 TGCGCCAGCAGCGGGACCGGGACTAGCGAGGATACGCTATATTTT CASSGTGTSEDTLYF
- - TRBJ2-3 TRBV5-6 TGTGCCAGCAGCCTAAAGGGGGACCACACAGATACGCAGTATTTT CASSLKGDHTDTQYF
once - TRBJ2-1 TRBV7-7 TGTGCCAGCAGCCGCGACGCCGGTAATGAGCAGTTCTTC CASSRDAGNEQFF
few TRBD2 TRBJ2-5 TRBV7-9 TGTGCCAGCAGCTTTTATGCTAGCGGGAGGTCGGAGACCCAGTACTTC CASSFYASGRSETQYF
few TRBD1 TRBJ2-6 TRBV12-3/TRBV12-4 TGTGCCAGCATTGACAGGGCTGGGGCCAACGTCCTGACTTTC CASIDRAGANVLTF
- TRBD2 TRBJ2-1 TRBV9 TGTGCCAGCAGCGGTACTAGCGGGGGGGCCGGTGAGCAGTTCTTC CASSGTSGGAGEQFF
few TRBD1 TRBJ2-7 TRBV7-3 TGTGCCAGCGGCTCAGGGGGCTCCTACGAGCAGTACTTC CASGSGGSYEQYF
- TRBD2 TRBJ2-2 TRBV20-1 TGCAGTGCTAATGGACTAGCGGAGGGGAGGACCGGGGAGCTGTTTTTT CSANGLAEGRTGELFF
- - TRBJ2-7 TRBV10-1 TGCGCCAGCAGTGGAGGTGACAACTACGAGCAGTACTTC CASSGGDNYEQYF
once - TRBJ1-2 TRBV6-5 TGTGCCAGCAGTTTTTTAGGGAGTCCAAACTATGGCTACACCTTC CASSFLGSPNYGYTF
- - TRBJ2-3 TRBV24-1 TGTGCCACCAGTGATTTCCCGCCCGGGGATACGCAGTATTTT CATSDFPPGDTQYF
few - TRBJ2-7 TRBV12-3/TRBV12-4 TGTGCCAGCGGGAGGACCGCCTCCTACGAGCAGTACTTC CASGRTASYEQYF
- TRBD1 TRBJ2-1 TRBV20-1 TGCAGTGCTGAACCTCGGGACAGGGTTGGTTGGCAGTTCTTC CSAEPRDRVGWQFF
- TRBD1 TRBJ1-2 TRBV12-3/TRBV12-4 TGTGCCAGCAGTGGGACAGGGCCTAACTATGGCTACACCTTC CASSGTGPNYGYTF
- TRBD1 TRBJ1-5 TRBV29-1 TGCAGCGTTGTCTCAGGACAGGGTGGGAATCAGCCCCAGCATTTT CSVVSGQGGNQPQHF
few - TRBJ2-3 TRBV20-1 TGCAGTGCTAGAGAAGGCTGGACCATCTTGGGGACGCAGTATTTT CSAREGWTILGTQYF
- TRBD2 TRBJ2-7 TRBV5-1 TGCGCCAGCAGCTTAGCGGGGCGTACCTACGAGCAGTACTTC CASSLAGRTYEQYF
- - TRBJ2-7 TRBV29-1 TGCAGCGGGGTCAGGGGCGGGGACGAGCAGTACTTC CSGVRGGDEQYF
- - TRBJ1-2 TRBV20-1 TGCAGTGCTAGGGGCGACAGATCTTATGGCTACACCTTC CSARGDRSYGYTF
- TRBD2 TRBJ2-3 TRBV3-1 TGTGCCAGCAGCCACCGATTAGCGGGGGAGGGAGATACGCAGTATTTT CASSHRLAGEGDTQYF
- - TRBJ2-7 TRBV6-5 TGTGCCAGCAGTTACTCGGGGCAGGGGGGACGCCACGAGCAGTACTTC CASSYSGQGGRHEQYF
many TRBD2 TRBJ2-7 TRBV5-5 TGTGCCAGCAGCCTGACCTTTACTAGCGGGGTCCCCTACGAGCAGTACTTC CASSLTFTSGVPYEQYF
few TRBD2 TRBJ2-7 TRBV12-3/TRBV12-4 TGTGCCAGCAGACCCCTAGCGGGGGTACTCCGGGAGCAGTACTTC CASRPLAGVLREQYF
- TRBD2 TRBJ2-2 TRBV5-1 TGCGCCAGCAGCGCCGGGACTAGCGCGACCGGGGAGCTGTTTTTT CASSAGTSATGELFF
- TRBD1 TRBJ1-2 TRBV29-1 TGCAGCGTTGACGGACAGGCCAGCGAGGAAGGCTACACCTTC CSVDGQASEEGYTF
- - TRBJ2-3 TRBV20-1 TGCAGTGCCCTACGGGGTGGCGCAGATACGCAGTATTTT CSALRGGADTQYF
- TRBD1 TRBJ2-2 TRBV12-3/TRBV12-4 TGTGCCAGCAGTTTTGGGACAGAGAACACCGGGGAGCTGTTTTTT CASSFGTENTGELFF
- TRBD1 TRBJ2-7 TRBV11-3 TGTGCCAGCAGCTTAGTGGCGACAGGGACCTACGAGCAGTACTTC CASSLVATGTYEQYF
- - TRBJ1-2 TRBV14 TGTGCCAGCAGCCCCTCGGGAGAGTATGGCTACACCTTC CASSPSGEYGYTF
many TRBD1 TRBJ2-7 TRBV10-2 TGCGCCAGCGCAGGGACAGCTCCTTCCTACGAGCAGTACTTC CASAGTAPSYEQYF
- TRBD1 TRBJ2-7 TRBV6-2/TRBV6-3 TGTGCCAGCAGTTACGGGACAGGGCTTACCTACGAGCAGTACTTC CASSYGTGLTYEQYF
- - TRBJ2-7 TRBV5-1 TGCGCCAGCAGCTTGAACAGGGTAGGCTACGAGCAGTACTTC CASSLNRVGYEQYF
- - TRBJ2-5 TRBV20-1 TGCAGTGGCCTTCTCTGGGCCCGACAAGAGACCCAGTACTTC CSGLLWARQETQYF
- TRBD2 TRBJ2-5 TRBV15 TGTGCCACCAGCAGTGGGTTACTAGCGGGCAAAGAGACCCAGTACTTC CATSSGLLAGKETQYF
many - TRBJ2-2 TRBV4-3 TGCGCCAGCAGCCCCTACACCGGGGAGCTGTTTTTT CASSPYTGELFF
few - TRBJ2-5 TRBV6-5 TGTGCCAGCAGTTACGGTTTATTGGAGACCCAGTACTTC CASSYGLLETQYF
few TRBD2 TRBJ2-3 TRBV4-3 TGCGCCAGCAGCCAGGGACTAGCGGGGGTGTATGGCACAGATACGCAGTATTTT CASSQGLAGVYGTDTQYF
few - TRBJ1-1 TRBV12-3/TRBV12-4 TGTGCCAGCAGAAAATACAGAGATAACACTGAAGCTTTCTTT CASRKYRDNTEAFF
- TRBD1 TRBJ2-1 TRBV5-6 TGTGCCAGCAGCACGGACAGGGTCTCCTACAATGAGCAGTTCTTC CASSTDRVSYNEQFF
- - TRBJ1-2 TRBV20-1 TGCAGTGCTATGAACACGGATACTCTTTATGGCTACACCTTC CSAMNTDTLYGYTF
- - TRBJ2-7 TRBV2 TGTGCCAGCAGACCAACCTACGAGCAGTACTTC CASRPTYEQYF
- TRBD1 TRBJ2-7 TRBV29-1 TGCAGCACCCGGGACAGGAACTACGAGCAGTACTTC CSTRDRNYEQYF